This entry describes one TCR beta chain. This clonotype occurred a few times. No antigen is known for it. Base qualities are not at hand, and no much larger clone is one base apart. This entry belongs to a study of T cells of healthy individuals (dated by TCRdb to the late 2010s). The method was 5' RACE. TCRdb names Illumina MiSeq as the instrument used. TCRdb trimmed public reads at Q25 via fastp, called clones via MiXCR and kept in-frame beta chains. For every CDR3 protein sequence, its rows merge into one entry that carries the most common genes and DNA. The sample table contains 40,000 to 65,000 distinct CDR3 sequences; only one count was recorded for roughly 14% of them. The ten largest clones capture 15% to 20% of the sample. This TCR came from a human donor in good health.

In nucleotide form, the sequence is TGCGCCAGCAGCCAAGATCACGTTCGGGGCCTCCACTATGGCTACACCTTC. This translates into CASSQDHVRGLHYGYTF. Here the chain combines TRBV4-3 and TRBJ1-2; TRBD1 is a possible D gene, resting on 5 matching bases. V loses 0 bases of germline sequence and J loses 3 bases, and the interval between the two ends is 17 bases. For CDR1 and CDR2, the germline V gene lists LGHNA and YSLEER. The CDR3 starts with the cysteine, ends with the phenylalanine, and has 17 residues. The read is trimmed to its CDR3 DNA, 51 bases read in frame from base 1.